The 32 T cell receptor beta chains below come from one sample, sequenced in a study of shared T cell receptors in the human thymus. Method: immunoSEQ multiplex PCR; TCRdb's copy keeps in-frame clones and lacks some. Of 600,000 or so clones listed, around 87% were seen once; the top ten hold about 0.0094%. These same data were also listed under a study on human thymus T cells.

Sequencing was done on a sample of thymocytes. The source is a boy younger than two with a congenital heart defect.

This chain uses TRBV6-6 with TRBJ2-5; no clear D gene. The germline V and J ends were trimmed by 5 bases and 2 bases, with 9 bases remaining between them. The CDR3 has 13 amino acids. Germline lookup yields CDR1 MNHNY and CDR2 SVGAGI (reference sequence). The CDR3 sequence: CASSRSLQETQYF. The CDR3 DNA sequence: TGTGCCAGCAGTAGGAGCTTGCAAGAGACCCAGTACTTC.

The rearrangement links TRBV4-3 to TRBJ2-7; TRBD2 might be the D (5 bases). V was shortened by 0 bases and J by 1 base, with 19 bases between the two germline ends. The CDR3 consists of 18 residues. Germline CDR1 and CDR2: LGHNA and YSLEER. The CDR3, as DNA: TGCGCCAGCAGCCAAGATCGAGACAAAAGGACTGGTTCCTACGAGCAGTACTTC. Encoded protein: CASSQDRDKRTGSYEQYF.

In its sample, this clone was seen a few times. This sequence joins TRBV18 and TRBJ1-5, with TRBD1 as a possible D gene (5 bases). The V gene's germline CDR1 is KGHSH and CDR2 LQKENI. The CDR3 totals 15 residues. Trimming left V 4 bases short and J 2 bases short, with 12 bases between. The DNA for the CDR3 is TGTGCCAGCTCACGCCCGTCAGGGCGCAATCAGCCCCAGCATTTT. Residues: CASSRPSGRNQPQHF.

The chain couples TRBV5-6 to TRBJ2-7; D gene unclear. Germline V gene sequence: CDR1 SGHDT, CDR2 YYEEEE. The CDR3 length is 15 residues. Trimming stripped 1 base from V and 0 bases from J, with 11 bases between. CDR3 DNA sequence: TGTGCCAGCAGCTTGCATCGGTTAAGCTCCTACGAGCAGTACTTC. It encodes CASSLHRLSSYEQYF.

The chain is built from TRBV27 and TRBJ2-2, with D unresolved. Germline loops: CDR1 MNHEY, CDR2 SMNVEV (reference sequence). V shed 5 bases and J shed 4 bases, with 11 bases lying between them. The CDR3 contains 14 residues. CDR3 bases: TGTGCCAGCAGTCCCTACCATTTCACCGGGGAGCTGTTTTTT. Translated, it gives CASSPYHFTGELFF.

This sequence joins TRBV6-1 and TRBJ1-4, with 10 positions matching TRBD1. Germline V gene lookup returns CDR1 MNHNS and CDR2 SASEGT. The CDR3 has 14 amino acids. The V segment lost 10 bases and the J segment 7 bases; nucleotides outside the gene matches: 9. CDR3: CATRPGQGIEKLFF. The DNA of the CDR3 is TGTGCCACCCGACCGGGACAGGGGATTGAAAAACTGTTTTTT.

In this sample, this clone turned up once. The chain carries TRBV5-6 and TRBJ2-1; maybe TRBD1 (7 bases). Looked up from germline, CDR1 is SGHDT and CDR2 is YYEEEE. There are 16 residues in the CDR3. V was cut by 1 base and J by 7 bases, with 18 bases left in between. CDR3 sequence reads: CASSLRGQGDGNEQFF. CDR3 in DNA: TGTGCCAGCAGCTTGCGGGGGCAGGGGGATGGAAATGAGCAGTTCTTC.

The chain is built from TRBV28 and TRBJ1-4; 8 bases match TRBD1. This CDR3 region has 15 residues. The J segment lost 3 bases and the V segment lost 4 bases, leaving 4 bases of the junction unmatched. Germline loops: CDR1 MDHEN, CDR2 SYDVKM. DNA for the CDR3: TGTGCCAGCAGTTCCTGGACAGGGTCTAATGAAAAACTGTTTTTT. Translated, it gives CASSSWTGSNEKLFF.

The chain employs TRBV15 and TRBJ2-7, with D tentatively TRBD1 (5 bases). Germline CDR1 LNHNV, CDR2 YYDKDF (reference sequence). V lost 6 bases and J 7 bases, leaving 16 bases between the germline ends. The CDR3 is made up of 13 amino acids. The CDR3 loop is CATSHSRAGEQYF. CDR3 bases: TGTGCCACCAGTCACAGCAGGGCTGGAGAGCAGTACTTC.

The J gene is TRBJ2-7, the V gene TRBV5-6, with 8 bases that match TRBD1. Germline CDR1 reads SGHDT; CDR2 reads YYEEEE. The ends lost 1 base at V and 0 bases at J; junction bases unmatched: 9. The CDR3 has 17 residues. The DNA of the CDR3 is TGTGCCAGCAGCTTGCCGATGGACAGGGCGGACTCCTACGAGCAGTACTTC. The encoded protein is CASSLPMDRADSYEQYF.

The CDR3 sequence is CASGLIASPYEQYF. CDR3 in DNA: TGTGCCAGCGGTCTCATAGCATCCCCCTACGAGCAGTACTTC. The gene calls are TRBV28 and TRBJ2-7; D ambiguous. Trimming stripped 8 bases from V and 2 bases from J, with 16 bases between. This CDR3 has 14 residues. Germline CDR1 MDHEN, CDR2 SYDVKM. The full variable domain, rest sourced from reference TRBV28 and TRBJ2-7, is DVKVTQSSRYLVKRTGEKVFLECVQDMDHENMFWYRQDPGLGLRLIYFSYDVKMKEKGDIPEGYSVSREKKERFSLILESASTNQTSMYLCASGLIASPYEQYFGPGTRLTVT.

V is TRBV30 and J is TRBJ2-7; D is perhaps TRBD1 (5 bases). The germline V and J ends were trimmed by 3 bases and 2 bases, with 11 bases remaining between them. The CDR3 contains 13 residues. Germline V lookup: CDR1 GTSNPN, CDR2 SVGIG (reference sequence). The CDR3 loop is CAWRETDPYEQYF. The CDR3 DNA is TGTGCCTGGAGGGAGACAGATCCCTACGAGCAGTACTTC.

This sequence joins TRBV6-5 and TRBJ2-5; 11 bases align to TRBD1. The CDR3 has 15 amino acids. Germline CDR1 is MNHEY and CDR2 is SVGAGI. The J segment lost 5 bases and the V segment lost 8 bases, leaving 10 bases of the junction unmatched. The CDR3 reads CASVTWTGGLETQYF. For the CDR3, the DNA is TGTGCCAGCGTTACTTGGACAGGGGGCTTGGAGACCCAGTACTTC.

The chain carries TRBV30 and TRBJ2-7; tentative D call: TRBD2 (6 bases). The ends were cut back, 3 bases at V and 1 base at J, with 19 bases in the middle. CDR1 is GTSNPN and CDR2 is SVGIG in the germline V gene (reference sequence). The CDR3 contains 16 residues. The CDR3 nucleotides read TGTGCCTGGAGCTCAAACCCGGGACTGCTATCCTACGAGCAGTACTTC. Protein sequence: CAWSSNPGLLSYEQYF.

The chain couples TRBV20-1 to TRBJ2-7; TRBD2 is a possible D gene (5 bases). Germline assignment: CDR1 DFQATT and CDR2 SNEGSKA (reference sequence). The CDR3 is 11 residues long. Between the trimmed V and J ends, which lost 6 bases and 4 bases, there was a span of 10 bases. CDR3 sequence: CSASGKYEQYF. The DNA of the CDR3 is TGCAGTGCCTCCGGGAAGTACGAGCAGTACTTC.

This sequence joins TRBV2 and TRBJ2-7; perhaps TRBD1 as D (6 bases). Germline CDR1 is SNHLY and CDR2 is FYNNEI. The CDR3 extends over 21 amino acids. V lost 0 bases, J lost 2 bases, and 29 bases lay in between. In DNA form, the CDR3 reads TGTGCCAGCAGTGAAGCGCTATTGGGGGACATACCTAGCAGGTTCCCCTACGAGCAGTACTTC. It yields the protein CASSEALLGDIPSRFPYEQYF.

This chain links TRBV27 with TRBJ2-3; no definite D call. CDR1 and CDR2 (germline): MNHEY, SMNVEV (reference sequence). V lost 0 bases and J lost 2, with 9 bases in between. CDR3 length: 15 residues. The CDR3 nucleotides read TGTGCCAGCAGTTTATCGGCAGTCCTCACAGATACGCAGTATTTT. Translation: CASSLSAVLTDTQYF.

There are a few counts of this clone. The V gene is TRBV6-5, the J gene TRBJ1-2, with D perhaps TRBD1 (6 bases). Deletions cut 1 base from V and 2 bases from J, with 11 bases between. The CDR3 is 15 residues long. The V gene's germline CDR1 is MNHEY and CDR2 SVGAGI. CDR3 residues: CASSYWTGQNYGYTF. CDR3 DNA sequence: TGTGCCAGCAGTTACTGGACGGGACAAAACTATGGCTACACCTTC.

This sequence joins TRBV27 and TRBJ2-6, with a tentative D call TRBD2 (6 bases). The CDR3 totals 15 residues. CDR1 is MNHEY, CDR2 SMNVEV, per germline (reference sequence). V lost 2 bases to trimming and J lost 4 bases, with 9 bases between them. CDR3 amino acids: CASSLGTSGANVLTF. The CDR3 bases are TGTGCCAGCAGTTTAGGGACTTCGGGGGCCAACGTCCTGACTTTC.

The genes are TRBV5-6 and TRBJ2-7; 10 bases agree with TRBD2. The trim removed 4 bases at V and 7 bases at J, leaving 14 bases unmatched. The V gene's germline CDR1 is SGHDT and CDR2 YYEEEE. The CDR3 covers 16 residues. As DNA, the CDR3 is TGTGCCAGCAGCGGACCCGCTCTAGCGGGAGTTGGGGAGCAGTACTTC. Translating gives CASSGPALAGVGEQYF. The variable domain in full, with the rest retrieved from reference TRBV5-6 and TRBJ2-7, is DAGVTQSPTHLIKTRGQQVTLRCSPKSGHDTVSWYQQALGQGPQFIFQYYEEEERQRGNFPDRFSGHQFPNYSSELNVNALLLGDSALYLCASSGPALAGVGEQYFGPGTRLTVT.

The chain joins TRBV14 to TRBJ2-1; D is uncertain. Trimming took off 0 bases at V and 6 bases at J, with 9 bases between the two ends. The CDR3 runs to 14 residues. CDR1 and CDR2 from the germline V gene are SGHDN and FVKESK. The CDR3 region is CASSQEIIPNEQFF. The CDR3 DNA sequence: TGTGCCAGCAGCCAAGAAATTATTCCCAATGAGCAGTTCTTC.

This clone occurred a few times. This sequence joins TRBV6-4 and TRBJ2-3; D is perhaps TRBD1 (5 bases). Germline V gene sequence: CDR1 MRHNA, CDR2 SNTAGT. The germline V and J ends were trimmed by 8 bases and 2 bases, with 17 bases remaining between them. The CDR3 is 15 amino acids. The DNA for the CDR3 is TGTGCCAGCCCAGGATCGAGGACATCCACAGATACGCAGTATTTT. Its protein is CASPGSRTSTDTQYF.

This chain uses TRBV15 with TRBJ1-1; D is possibly TRBD1 (5 bases). This CDR3 region has 16 residues. V was cut by 0 bases and J by 1 base, with 12 bases left in between. Germline V gene lookup returns CDR1 LNHNV and CDR2 YYDKDF (reference sequence). CDR3 DNA sequence: TGTGCCACCAGCAGAGAAGGGCAGGGCTGGAACACTGAAGCTTTCTTT. Amino acids: CATSREGQGWNTEAFF.

The chain uses TRBV14 and TRBJ2-7; TRBD2 aligns across 8 bases. V was clipped by 4 bases and J by 0 bases; unmatched bases: 5. This CDR3 contains 15 residues. Germline CDR1 SGHDN, CDR2 FVKESK. CDR3 in DNA: TGTGCCAGCAGCCCCCACAGCGGGGGCTCCTACGAGCAGTACTTC. Protein sequence: CASSPHSGGSYEQYF.

The chain has TRBV28 and TRBJ1-5; 7 bases match TRBD1. Losses at the gene ends were 4 bases for V and 1 base for J; bases not matched to a gene: 7. The CDR3 has 16 residues. The germline gives CDR1 MDHEN, CDR2 SYDVKM. The CDR3 nucleotides are TGTGCCAGCAGTTGGACAGGTGAGGGGAGCAATCAGCCCCAGCATTTT. It is translated as CASSWTGEGSNQPQHF.

About this clone: The same CDR3 can be traced to other DNA sequences in this sample. The chain uses TRBV2 and TRBJ1-6, with a weak D call TRBD1 (5 bases). Trimming took 7 bases from V and 13 from J, leaving 20 bases between them. The CDR3 is 14 residues long. CDR1 is SNHLY, CDR2 FYNNEI, per germline. CDR3 region: CASTLPGGISPLHF. Here the CDR3 DNA reads TGTGCCAGCACCTTACCGGGGGGGATTTCCCCCCTCCACTTT.

The CDR3 reads CATSRRQPNQPQHF. DNA of the CDR3: TGTGCCACCAGCCGACGACAGCCCAATCAGCCCCAGCATTTT. V is TRBV15 and J is TRBJ1-5, with D possibly being TRBD1 (5 bases). The CDR3 covers 14 residues. CDR1 and CDR2 from the germline V gene are LNHNV and YYDKDF (reference sequence). Trimming cost V 5 bases and J 3 bases, with 11 bases left between them. The variable domain in full, completed from reference TRBV15 and TRBJ1-5, reads DAMVIQNPRYQVTQFGKPVTLSCSQTLNHNVMYWYQQKSSQAPKLLFHYYDKDFNNEADTPDNFQSRRPNTSFCFLDIRSPGLGDTAMYLCATSRRQPNQPQHFGDGTRLSIL.

J is TRBJ1-3 and V is TRBV18, with D perhaps TRBD1 (5 bases). The CDR3 is 16 amino acids. Germline CDR1 and CDR2: KGHSH and LQKENI. V gave up 2 bases and J gave up 0 bases, with 11 bases separating them. The CDR3 DNA is TGTGCCAGCTCACCAGTGACAGATGACTCTGGAAACACCATATATTTT. Translated: CASSPVTDDSGNTIYF.

The chain recombines TRBV30 with TRBJ1-5; the D is unclear. CDR1 GTSNPN and CDR2 SVGIG come from the germline V gene (reference sequence). V gave up 2 bases and J gave up 0 bases, with 14 bases separating them. This CDR3 is 16 amino acids long. The CDR3 sequence is CAWSTDPSYSNQPQHF. CDR3 DNA sequence: TGTGCCTGGAGTACAGACCCGTCATATAGCAATCAGCCCCAGCATTTT.

The chain couples TRBV27 to TRBJ1-4; 10 bases line up with TRBD1. Germline assignment: CDR1 MNHEY and CDR2 SMNVEV (reference sequence). This CDR3 region has 14 residues. V lost 4 bases, J lost 12 bases, and 8 bases stayed unmatched. For the CDR3, the DNA is TGTGCCAGCAGTTCGAAACCCGGGACAGGGGAACTGTTTTTT. This gives the protein CASSSKPGTGELFF.

This sequence joins TRBV13 and TRBJ2-7; 8 positions agree with TRBD2. Looked up from germline, CDR1 is PRHDT and CDR2 is FYEKMQ (reference sequence). This CDR3 comprises 16 residues. V lost 0 bases and J lost 0; bases outside the gene matches: 4. The CDR3 here is CASSLGSGGSSYEQYF. CDR3 DNA sequence: TGTGCCAGCAGCTTAGGCTCGGGGGGGAGCTCCTACGAGCAGTACTTC.

This clone has a handful of counts. The J gene is TRBJ2-7, the V gene TRBV28, with 12 bases aligning to TRBD2. Germline lookup yields CDR1 MDHEN and CDR2 SYDVKM. The length of the CDR3 is 15 residues. V shed 4 bases and J 5 bases; nucleotides not matched to a gene: 6. The CDR3 region is CASSSLTSGRNEQYF. Written as DNA, the CDR3 is TGTGCCAGCAGTTCTCTTACTAGCGGGAGGAACGAGCAGTACTTC.